This T cell receptor beta chain was found in a study of cytomegalovirus exposure and HLA in healthy donors. Study-wide points: As a later analysis showed, several of the most significant clusters appeared to be linked to common viral pathogens. As confirmed in vitro, a few CMV-associated chains were specific for CMV antigens.

This clone was counted a few times. Its antigen remains unidentified. The records do not include a CMV serostatus for this donor. Germline values: CDR1 LNHDA, CDR2 SQIVND (reference sequence). The CDR3 sequence is 13 residues long. The V end lost 4 bases, the J end lost 6 bases, and 13 bases lay between the germline ends. The PCR had 60 Vbeta and 13 Jbeta primers. In the authors' methods: An analysis performed later counted about 80 million unique TCR beta chains (roughly 11 million of them shared). Sequencing was performed with immunoSEQ multiplex PCR; in TCRdb, only in-frame clones are kept and a portion is missing. D and trimming come from the DNA, and the V and J calls and clone size come from that table. The sample includes around 120,000 clones, approximately 72% of them seen just once.

This sequence joins TRBV19 and TRBJ2-7; D ambiguous. Sequenced: PBMCs. This TCR was sampled from a human donor in good health. DNA for the CDR3: TGTGCCAGTAGTACCTCTCGCGGTACCGAGCAGTACTTC. As protein: CASSTSRGTEQYF.